Listed below are T cell receptor beta chains from one sample, sequenced in a study of beta chain features in type 1 diabetes. Method: immunoSEQ multiplex PCR; TCRdb's copy keeps in-frame clones and lacks some. The table records more than 250,000 clones, roughly an eighth of them present only once. The specimen sequenced was naive CD4+ T cells from blood. All receptors come from a man aged 25-45 years with type 1 diabetes. Both conserved end residues are part of each CDR3. The D gene is left open where the match is weak. Only some rows state a clone size, as once, few, many or a class for expanded clones.

few	-	TRBV9	TRBJ2-2	TGTGCCAGCAGCGTAGGACAGAACACCGGGGAGCTGTTTTTT	CASSVGQNTGELFF
few	-	TRBV7-8	TRBJ2-3	TGTGCCAGCAGCCCCGCCCGGGACTTGACAGATACGCAGTATTTT	CASSPARDLTDTQYF
few	TRBD2	TRBV4-3	TRBJ2-3	TGCGCCAGCAGCTCAAGATGGGCTAGCGGGAGTTACGCGCAGTATTTT	CASSSRWASGSYAQYF
-	TRBD1	TRBV7-3	TRBJ1-2	TGTGCCAGCAGCCCAGACAGGGAGAGTTATGGCTACACCTTC	CASSPDRESYGYTF
-	TRBD1	TRBV7-3	TRBJ1-2	TGTGCCAGCAGCTATCGACAGGGACAGATTGGCTACACCTTC	CASSYRQGQIGYTF
-	-	TRBV9	TRBJ2-1	TGTGCCAGCAGCGTAGGTCCAGATGTTGGCGATAAGGGGGATGAGCAGTTCTTC	CASSVGPDVGDKGDEQFF
few	-	TRBV5-1	TRBJ2-1	TGCGCCAGCAGCCTACTGGGGACTCCGGCCAGGGAGCAGTTCTTC	CASSLLGTPAREQFF
-	-	TRBV18	TRBJ2-5	TGTGCCAGCTCGCGTCCGGAGCGATACCAAGAGACCCAGTACTTC	CASSRPERYQETQYF
-	TRBD1	TRBV25-1	TRBJ2-7	TGTGCCAGCAGTCCTGACAGGGTGGTACCCTACGAGCAGTACTTC	CASSPDRVVPYEQYF
once	-	TRBV28	TRBJ2-4	TGTGCCAGCAGTTCCCGGGCCCTGAGGGACATTCAGTACTTC	CASSSRALRDIQYF
-	TRBD1	TRBV4-1	TRBJ1-4	TGCGCCAGCAGCCAAGATTGGGACAGGCTCGGCGAAAAACTGTTTTTT	CASSQDWDRLGEKLFF
-	TRBD1	TRBV5-4	TRBJ2-1	TGTGCCAGCAGCTGGGACAGGGGTCGACTCTACAATGAGCAGTTCTTC	CASSWDRGRLYNEQFF
-	-	TRBV28	TRBJ1-5	TGTGCCAGCAGTTTCCTGGGGGGGGGCGGAGCTCAGCCCCAGCATTTT	CASSFLGGGGAQPQHF
-	-	TRBV2	TRBJ2-4	TGTGCCAGCAGTGAGGGCCAGTTTGAAGCCAAAAACATTCAGTACTTC	CASSEGQFEAKNIQYF
-	-	TRBV29-1	TRBJ1-1	TGCAGCGTTGCCGGGACACGGACCACTGAAGCTTTCTTT	CSVAGTRTTEAFF
-	-	TRBV18	TRBJ2-5	TGTGCCAGCTCACCACGACTAACTGAGGAGACCCAGTACTTC	CASSPRLTEETQYF
-	-	TRBV15	TRBJ1-2	TGTGCCACCAGCAGAGATATCTACTATGGCTACACCTTC	CATSRDIYYGYTF
-	-	TRBV2	TRBJ1-2	TGTGCCAGCACCAGGTCCTCCTATGGCTACACCTTC	CASTRSSYGYTF
-	TRBD1	TRBV25-1	TRBJ1-2	TGTGCCAGCAGTGATATCGACAGGGTGGGGGGCTACACCTTC	CASSDIDRVGGYTF
-	-	TRBV9	TRBJ1-1	TGTGCCAGCAGCCCGGGGAGGAACACTGAAGCTTTCTTT	CASSPGRNTEAFF
-	-	TRBV29-1	TRBJ1-1	TGCAGCGTTGTTAAGAGGGACTCGTATGGTGAAGCTTTCTTT	CSVVKRDSYGEAFF
-	-	TRBV9	TRBJ2-5	TGTGCCAGCAGCGTAGGCGGGCAAGAGACCCAGTACTTC	CASSVGGQETQYF
-	-	TRBV5-1	TRBJ2-1	TGCGCCAGCCGTCTCTCAGCGTCGAGCTCCTACAATGAGCAGTTCTTC	CASRLSASSSYNEQFF
-	-	TRBV7-9	TRBJ2-2	TGTGCCAGCAGTCCACAAAACACCGGGGAGCTGTTTTTT	CASSPQNTGELFF
-	-	TRBV5-6	TRBJ2-3	TGTGCCAGCAGCCTCACAGGGTCAGATACGCAGTATTTT	CASSLTGSDTQYF
once	TRBD1	TRBV6-5	TRBJ1-5	TGTGCCAGAACGGACAGGGATGTGAACAATCAGCCCCAGCATTTT	CARTDRDVNNQPQHF
-	-	TRBV15	TRBJ2-5	TGTGCCACCAGCAGCAATCGGCCCCAGGGCGAAGAGACCCAGTACTTC	CATSSNRPQGEETQYF
-	TRBD2	TRBV5-1	TRBJ2-5	TGCGCCAGCAGCTTGGGACTAGCACGCGATAACCAAGAGACCCAGTACTTC	CASSLGLARDNQETQYF
few	-	TRBV29-1	TRBJ2-7	TGCAGCGTTCTTCATGTTCTGGGCAGGGCGGCAGAGCAGTACTTC	CSVLHVLGRAAEQYF
-	-	TRBV4-2	TRBJ2-4	TGTGCCAGCAGCCAAGAGAACTCTATCGTAACGATTCAGTACTTC	CASSQENSIVTIQYF
-	TRBD2	TRBV5-6	TRBJ2-1	TGTGCCAGCAGCCGGAGGGTTAGCGGGAGCTCCTACAATGAGCAGTTCTTC	CASSRRVSGSSYNEQFF
-	TRBD2	TRBV28	TRBJ2-7	TGTGCCAGCAGGTCTTTCGGGACTAGCGGGAGGTACGAGCAGTACTTC	CASRSFGTSGRYEQYF
-	TRBD1	TRBV5-1	TRBJ2-5	TGCGCCAGCAGGGTCAGGGGGTCGGAGACCCAGTACTTC	CASRVRGSETQYF
few	TRBD2	TRBV7-2	TRBJ2-1	TGTGCCAGCAGCCCCGCTAGCGGGAACATCGGCGGGTCCTACAATGAGCAGTTCTTC	CASSPASGNIGGSYNEQFF
few	-	TRBV21-1	TRBJ2-1	TGTGCCAGCAGCAAAGAGCGGGAGGAGGATGAGCAGTTCTTC	CASSKEREEDEQFF